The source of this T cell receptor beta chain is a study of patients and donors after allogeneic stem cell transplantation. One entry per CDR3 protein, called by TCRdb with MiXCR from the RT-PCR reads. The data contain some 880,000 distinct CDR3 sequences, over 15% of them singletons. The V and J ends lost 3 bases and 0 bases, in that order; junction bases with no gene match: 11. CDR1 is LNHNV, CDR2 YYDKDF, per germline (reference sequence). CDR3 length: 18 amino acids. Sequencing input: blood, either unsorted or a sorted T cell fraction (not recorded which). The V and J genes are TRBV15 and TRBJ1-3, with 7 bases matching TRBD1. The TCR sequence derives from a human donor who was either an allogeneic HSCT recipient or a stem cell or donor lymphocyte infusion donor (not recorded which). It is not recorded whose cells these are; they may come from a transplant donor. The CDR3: CATSRKNRGVDSGNTIYF. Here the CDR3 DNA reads TGTGCCACCAGCAGGAAAAACAGGGGCGTCGACTCTGGAAACACCATATATTTT. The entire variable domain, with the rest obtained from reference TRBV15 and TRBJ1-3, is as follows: DAMVIQNPRYQVTQFGKPVTLSCSQTLNHNVMYWYQQKSSQAPKLLFHYYDKDFNNEADTPDNFQSRRPNTSFCFLDIRSPGLGDTAMYLCATSRKNRGVDSGNTIYFGEGSWLTVV.